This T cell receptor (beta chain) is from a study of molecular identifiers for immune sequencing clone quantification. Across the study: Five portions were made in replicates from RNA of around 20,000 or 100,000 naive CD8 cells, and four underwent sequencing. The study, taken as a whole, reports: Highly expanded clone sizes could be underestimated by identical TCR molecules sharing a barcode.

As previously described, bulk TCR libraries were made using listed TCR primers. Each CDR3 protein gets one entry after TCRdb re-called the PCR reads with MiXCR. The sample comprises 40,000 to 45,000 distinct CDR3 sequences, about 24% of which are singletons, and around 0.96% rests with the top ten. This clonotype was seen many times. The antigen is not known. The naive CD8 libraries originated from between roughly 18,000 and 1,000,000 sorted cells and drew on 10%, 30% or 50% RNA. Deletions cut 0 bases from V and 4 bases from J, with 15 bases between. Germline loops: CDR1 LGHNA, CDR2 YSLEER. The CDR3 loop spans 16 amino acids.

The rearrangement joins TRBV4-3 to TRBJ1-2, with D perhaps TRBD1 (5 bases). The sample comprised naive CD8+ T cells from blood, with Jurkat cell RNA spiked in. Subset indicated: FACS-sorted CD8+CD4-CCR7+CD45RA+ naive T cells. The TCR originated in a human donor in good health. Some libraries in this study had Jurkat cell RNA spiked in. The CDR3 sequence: CASSQDLGRDFYGYTF. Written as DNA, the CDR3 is TGCGCCAGCAGCCAAGATCTGGGCAGGGATTTCTATGGCTACACCTTC.